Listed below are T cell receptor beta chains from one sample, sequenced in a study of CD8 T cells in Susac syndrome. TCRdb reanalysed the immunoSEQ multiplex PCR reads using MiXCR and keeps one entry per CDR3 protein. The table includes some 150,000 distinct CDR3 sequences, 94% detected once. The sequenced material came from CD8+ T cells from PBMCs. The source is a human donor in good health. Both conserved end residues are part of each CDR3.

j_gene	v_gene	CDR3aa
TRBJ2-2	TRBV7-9	CASSPPDSGELFF
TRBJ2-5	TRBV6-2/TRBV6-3	CASSDTGLYQETQYF
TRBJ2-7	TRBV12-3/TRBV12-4	CARPGGESYEQYF
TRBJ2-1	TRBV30	CAWSVPWLAVQFF
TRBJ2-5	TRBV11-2	CASSEAGLETQYF
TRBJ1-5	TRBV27	CATGQVVNQPQHF
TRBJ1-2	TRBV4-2	CASSQDPATYGYTF
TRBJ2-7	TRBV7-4	CASSDSPYEQYF
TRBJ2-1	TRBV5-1	CASSWEGHNEQFF
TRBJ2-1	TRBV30	CACGRFTGLAANEQFF
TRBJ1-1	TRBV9	CASSGPGQLNTEAFF
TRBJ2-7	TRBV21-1	CASSKDREGAEQYF
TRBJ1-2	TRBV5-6	CASSLILGTGYTF
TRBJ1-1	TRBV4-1	CASSQVMSANTEAFF
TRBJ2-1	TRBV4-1	CASSRWGGSGMGNEQFF
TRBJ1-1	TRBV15	CATSAGGSEAFF
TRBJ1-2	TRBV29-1	CSVAAGGLSNYGYTF
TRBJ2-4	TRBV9	CASSAGGNIQYF
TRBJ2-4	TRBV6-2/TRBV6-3	CASRETGVVNIQYF
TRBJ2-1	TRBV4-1	CASSPVGQVNEQFF
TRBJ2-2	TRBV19	CASSILQAGSGELFF
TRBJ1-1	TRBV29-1	CSLRQGLNAFF
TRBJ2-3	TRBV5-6	CASSISTDTQYF
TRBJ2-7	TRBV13	CASSPRTGDYEQYF
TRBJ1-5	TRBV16	CASSPMDRGDQPQHF
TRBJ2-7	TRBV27	CASIGSTGGAYEQYF
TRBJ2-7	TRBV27	CASSLIGRPYEQYF
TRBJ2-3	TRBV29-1	CSVGAGGGTDTQYF
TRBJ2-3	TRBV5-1	CASTFGDTQYF
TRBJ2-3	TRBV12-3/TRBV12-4	CASSSTTRGEDTQYF
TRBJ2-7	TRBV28	CASSLGHNYEQYF
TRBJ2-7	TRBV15	CATSRVSWHEQYF
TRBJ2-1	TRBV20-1	CSARVRSREDSPYNEQFF
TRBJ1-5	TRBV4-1	CASSQDPYDRGNQPQHF
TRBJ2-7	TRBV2	CTCGDLSYEQYF
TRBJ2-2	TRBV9	CASSPGTVNTGELFF
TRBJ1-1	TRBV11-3	CASSSGLGGLIAFF
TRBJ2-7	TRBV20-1	CSASLPDNRNYYEQYF
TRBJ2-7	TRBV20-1	CSARDWDYEQYF
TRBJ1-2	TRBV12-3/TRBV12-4	CASSYTGGYGYTF
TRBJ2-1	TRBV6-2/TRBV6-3	CASSYGTGFYNEQFF
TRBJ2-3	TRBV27	CASSSTGYSTDTQYF